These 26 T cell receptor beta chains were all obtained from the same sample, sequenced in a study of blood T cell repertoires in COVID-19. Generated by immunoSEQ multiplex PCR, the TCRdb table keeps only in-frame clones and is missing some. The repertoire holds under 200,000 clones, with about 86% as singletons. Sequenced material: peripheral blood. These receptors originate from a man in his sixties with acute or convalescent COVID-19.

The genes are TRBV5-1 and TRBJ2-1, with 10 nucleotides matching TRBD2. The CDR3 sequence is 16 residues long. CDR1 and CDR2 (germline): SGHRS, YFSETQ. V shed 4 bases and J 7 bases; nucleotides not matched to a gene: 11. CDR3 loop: CASSPWTSGTSNEQFF. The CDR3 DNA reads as TGCGCCAGCAGCCCGTGGACTAGCGGAACTAGTAATGAGCAGTTCTTC.

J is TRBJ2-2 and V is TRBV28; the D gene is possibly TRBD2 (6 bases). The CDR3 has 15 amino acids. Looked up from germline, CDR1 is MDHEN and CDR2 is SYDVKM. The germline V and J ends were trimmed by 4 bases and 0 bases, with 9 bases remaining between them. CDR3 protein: CASSSGGANTGELFF. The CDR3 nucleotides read TGTGCCAGCAGTTCCGGCGGGGCGAACACCGGGGAGCTGTTTTTT.

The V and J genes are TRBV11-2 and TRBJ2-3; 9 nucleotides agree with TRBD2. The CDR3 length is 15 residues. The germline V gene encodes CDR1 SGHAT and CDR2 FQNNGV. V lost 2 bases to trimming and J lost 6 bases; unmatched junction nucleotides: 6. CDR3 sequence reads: CASSLLAGLGDTQYF. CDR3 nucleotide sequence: TGTGCCAGCAGCTTACTAGCGGGACTAGGGGATACGCAGTATTTT.

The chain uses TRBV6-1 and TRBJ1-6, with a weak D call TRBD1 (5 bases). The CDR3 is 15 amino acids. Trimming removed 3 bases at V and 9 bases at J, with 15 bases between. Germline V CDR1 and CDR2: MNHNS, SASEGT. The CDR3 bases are TGTGCCAGCAGTGAGGATGAGACAGATGGTTCACCCCTCCACTTT. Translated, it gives CASSEDETDGSPLHF.

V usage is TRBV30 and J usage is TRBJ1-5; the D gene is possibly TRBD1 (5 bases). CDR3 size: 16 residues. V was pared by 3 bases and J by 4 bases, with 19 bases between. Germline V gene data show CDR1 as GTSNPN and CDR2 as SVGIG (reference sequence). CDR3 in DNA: TGTGCCTGGAGCGCAGGGCACGTCTCAGCTAATCAGCCCCAGCATTTT. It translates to CAWSAGHVSANQPQHF. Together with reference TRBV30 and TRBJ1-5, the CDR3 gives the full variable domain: SQTIHQWPATLVQPVGSPLSLECTVEGTSNPNLYWYRQAAGRGLQLLFYSVGIGQISSEVPQNLSASRPQDRQFILSSKKLLLSDSGFYLCAWSAGHVSANQPQHFGDGTRLSIL.

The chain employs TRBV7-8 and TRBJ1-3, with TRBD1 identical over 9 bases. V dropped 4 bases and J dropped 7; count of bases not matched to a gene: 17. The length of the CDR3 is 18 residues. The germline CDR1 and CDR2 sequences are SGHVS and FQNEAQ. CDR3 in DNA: TGTGCCAGCAGCTCCTATTTCCGGGACAGGGTCGGTGGGAACACCATATATTTT. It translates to CASSSYFRDRVGGNTIYF.

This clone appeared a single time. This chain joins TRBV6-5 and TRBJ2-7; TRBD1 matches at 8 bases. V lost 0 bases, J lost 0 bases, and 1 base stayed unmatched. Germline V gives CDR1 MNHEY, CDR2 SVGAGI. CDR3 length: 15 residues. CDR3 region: CASSYSGQGSYEQYF. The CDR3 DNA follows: TGTGCCAGCAGTTACTCTGGACAGGGCTCCTACGAGCAGTACTTC.

The CDR3 loop reads CASSRGVSEFYGYTF. The CDR3 DNA reads as TGTGCCAGCTCACGGGGGGTCTCTGAATTCTATGGCTACACCTTC. The genes are TRBV18 and TRBJ1-2; TRBD1 is a possible D gene (5 bases). This CDR3 region has 15 residues. V was clipped by 4 bases and J by 4 bases, with 16 bases between them. CDR1 KGHSH and CDR2 LQKENI come from the germline V gene.

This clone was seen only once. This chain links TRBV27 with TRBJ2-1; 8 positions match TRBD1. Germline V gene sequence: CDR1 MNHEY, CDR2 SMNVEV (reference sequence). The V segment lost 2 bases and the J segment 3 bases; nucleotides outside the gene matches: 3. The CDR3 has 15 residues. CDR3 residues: CASSLTGGFYNEQFF. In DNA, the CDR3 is TGTGCCAGCAGTTTAACAGGGGGGTTCTACAATGAGCAGTTCTTC.

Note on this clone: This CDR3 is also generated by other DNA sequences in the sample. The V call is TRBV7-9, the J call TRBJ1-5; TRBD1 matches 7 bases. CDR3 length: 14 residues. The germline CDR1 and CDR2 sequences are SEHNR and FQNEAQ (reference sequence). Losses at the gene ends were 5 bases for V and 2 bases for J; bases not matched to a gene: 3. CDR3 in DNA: TGTGCCAGCAGCCCCGGACAGGGCAATCAGCCCCAGCATTTT. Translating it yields CASSPGQGNQPQHF.

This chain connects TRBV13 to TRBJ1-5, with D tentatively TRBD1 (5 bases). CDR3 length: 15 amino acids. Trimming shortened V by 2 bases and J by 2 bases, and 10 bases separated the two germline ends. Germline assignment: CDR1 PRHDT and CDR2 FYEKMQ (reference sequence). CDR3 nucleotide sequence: TGTGCCAGCAGCTTAAGGGGATACGGCAATCAGCCCCAGCATTTT. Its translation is CASSLRGYGNQPQHF.

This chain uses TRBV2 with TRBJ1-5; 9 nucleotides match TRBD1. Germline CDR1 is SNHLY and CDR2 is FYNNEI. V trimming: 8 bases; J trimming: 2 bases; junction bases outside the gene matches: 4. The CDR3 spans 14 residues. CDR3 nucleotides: TGTGCCAGCCGAACAGGGGGCGGCAATCAGCCCCAGCATTTT. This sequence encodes CASRTGGGNQPQHF.

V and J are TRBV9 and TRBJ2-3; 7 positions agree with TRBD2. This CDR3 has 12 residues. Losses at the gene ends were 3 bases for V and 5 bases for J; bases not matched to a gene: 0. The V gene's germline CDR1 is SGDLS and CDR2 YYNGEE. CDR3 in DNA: TGTGCCAGCAGCGCGGGAGGAGATACGCAGTATTTT. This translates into CASSAGGDTQYF.

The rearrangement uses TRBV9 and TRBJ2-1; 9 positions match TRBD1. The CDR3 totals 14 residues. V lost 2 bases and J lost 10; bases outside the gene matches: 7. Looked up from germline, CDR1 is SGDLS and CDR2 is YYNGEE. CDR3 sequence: CASSVGTGRREQFF. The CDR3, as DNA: TGTGCCAGCAGCGTGGGGACAGGGAGGCGGGAGCAGTTCTTC.

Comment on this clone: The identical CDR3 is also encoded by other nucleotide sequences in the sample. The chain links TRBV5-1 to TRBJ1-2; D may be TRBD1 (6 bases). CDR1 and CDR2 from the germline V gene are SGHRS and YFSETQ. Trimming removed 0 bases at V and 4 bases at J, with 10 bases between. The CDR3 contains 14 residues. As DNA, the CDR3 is TGCGCCAGCAGCTTGGCAGGGGAGGGCTATGGCTACACCTTC. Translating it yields CASSLAGEGYGYTF.

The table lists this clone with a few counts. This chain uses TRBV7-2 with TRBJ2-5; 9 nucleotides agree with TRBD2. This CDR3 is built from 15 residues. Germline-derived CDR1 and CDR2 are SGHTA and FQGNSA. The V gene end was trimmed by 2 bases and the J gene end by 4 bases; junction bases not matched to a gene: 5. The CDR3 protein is CASSLRGLAGETQYF. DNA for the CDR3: TGTGCCAGCAGCTTACGGGGACTAGCAGGAGAGACCCAGTACTTC.

DNA of the CDR3: TGTGCCAGCAGTTTATGGGACAGGGGTTCCTACGAGCAGTACTTC. Amino acids: CASSLWDRGSYEQYF. V is TRBV27 and J is TRBJ2-7; 10 bases align to TRBD1. The J segment lost 1 base and the V segment lost 1 base, leaving 1 base of the junction unmatched. This CDR3 has 15 amino acids. CDR1 and CDR2 from the germline V gene are MNHEY and SMNVEV (reference sequence).

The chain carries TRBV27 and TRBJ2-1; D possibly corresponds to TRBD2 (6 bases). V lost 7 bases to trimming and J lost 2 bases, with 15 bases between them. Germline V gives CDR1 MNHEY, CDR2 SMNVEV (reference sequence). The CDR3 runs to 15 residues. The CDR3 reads CASTRDWTTYNEQFF. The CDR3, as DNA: TGTGCCAGCACCAGGGACTGGACGACCTACAATGAGCAGTTCTTC.

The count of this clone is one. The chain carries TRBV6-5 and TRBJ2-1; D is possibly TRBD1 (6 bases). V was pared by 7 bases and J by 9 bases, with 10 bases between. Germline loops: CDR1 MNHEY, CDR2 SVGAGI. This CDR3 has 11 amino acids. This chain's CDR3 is CASNQGPEQFF. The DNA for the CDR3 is TGTGCCAGCAATCAGGGGCCTGAGCAGTTCTTC.

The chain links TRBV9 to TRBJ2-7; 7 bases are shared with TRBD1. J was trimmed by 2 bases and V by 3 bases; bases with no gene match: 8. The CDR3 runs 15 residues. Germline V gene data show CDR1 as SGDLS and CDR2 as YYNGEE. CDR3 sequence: CASSAGTAATYEQYF. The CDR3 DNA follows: TGTGCCAGCAGCGCCGGGACAGCGGCCACCTACGAGCAGTACTTC.

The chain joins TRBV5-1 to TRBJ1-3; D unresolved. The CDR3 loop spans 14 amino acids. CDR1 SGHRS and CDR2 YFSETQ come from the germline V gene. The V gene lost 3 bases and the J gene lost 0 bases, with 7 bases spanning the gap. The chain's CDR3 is CASSSAISGNTIYF. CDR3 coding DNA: TGCGCCAGCAGCTCTGCGATCTCTGGAAACACCATATATTTT.

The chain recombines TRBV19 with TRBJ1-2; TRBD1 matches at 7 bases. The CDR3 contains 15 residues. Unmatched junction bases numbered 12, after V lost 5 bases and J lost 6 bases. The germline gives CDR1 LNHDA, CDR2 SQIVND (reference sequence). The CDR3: CASSQVHGGGHGYTF. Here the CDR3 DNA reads TGTGCCAGTAGTCAAGTACATGGAGGGGGCCATGGCTACACCTTC.

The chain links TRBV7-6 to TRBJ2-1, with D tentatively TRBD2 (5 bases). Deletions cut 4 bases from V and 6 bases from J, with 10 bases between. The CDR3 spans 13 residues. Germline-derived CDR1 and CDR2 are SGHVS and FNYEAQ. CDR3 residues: CASSSWTVNEQFF. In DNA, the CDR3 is TGTGCCAGCAGCTCATGGACTGTCAATGAGCAGTTCTTC.

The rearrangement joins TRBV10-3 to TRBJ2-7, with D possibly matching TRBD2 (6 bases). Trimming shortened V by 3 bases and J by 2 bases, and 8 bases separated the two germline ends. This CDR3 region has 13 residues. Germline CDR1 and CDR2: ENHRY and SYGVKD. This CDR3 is CAISDGGAYEQYF. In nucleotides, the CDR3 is TGTGCCATCAGTGATGGCGGGGCCTACGAGCAGTACTTC.

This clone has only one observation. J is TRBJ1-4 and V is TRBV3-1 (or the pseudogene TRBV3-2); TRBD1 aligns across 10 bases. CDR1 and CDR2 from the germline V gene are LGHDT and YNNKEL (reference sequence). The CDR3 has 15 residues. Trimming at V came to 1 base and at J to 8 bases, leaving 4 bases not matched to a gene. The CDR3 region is CASSQGQGAIEKLFF. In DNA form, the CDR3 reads TGTGCCAGCAGCCAAGGACAGGGGGCGATAGAAAAACTGTTTTTT.

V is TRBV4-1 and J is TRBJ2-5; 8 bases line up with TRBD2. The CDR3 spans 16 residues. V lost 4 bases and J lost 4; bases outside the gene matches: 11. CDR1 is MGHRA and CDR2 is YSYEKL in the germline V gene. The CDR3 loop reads CASSPTVAGGLETQYF. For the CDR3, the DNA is TGCGCCAGCAGCCCGACGGTGGCGGGAGGACTAGAGACCCAGTACTTC.